A single sample gave rise to the 11 T cell receptor beta chains below, sequenced in a study of T cell responses to AZD1222 COVID-19 vaccine. The repertoire was sequenced with immunoSEQ multiplex PCR; TCRdb's copy has only in-frame clones and lacks some. The repertoire holds 110,000 to 150,000 clones, with 80% to 90% as singletons. The sample was peripheral blood, taken on day 0 of AZD1222 vaccination. The origin of the receptors is an adult in good health.

This sequence joins TRBV7-3 and TRBJ2-7, with 11 bases identical to TRBD2. The CDR3 length is 14 residues. Unmatched junction bases numbered 3, after V lost 5 bases and J lost 3 bases. Germline CDR1 and CDR2: SGHTA and FQGTGA. The CDR3 DNA is TGTGCCAGCAGCCCCGGGACTAGCGGCTACGAGCAGTACTTC. Protein sequence: CASSPGTSGYEQYF.

V gene TRBV15 combines with J gene TRBJ2-1, with D tentatively TRBD2 (6 bases). The CDR3 covers 14 residues. Deletions cut 3 bases from V and 7 bases from J, with 13 bases between. CDR1 and CDR2 (germline): LNHNV, YYDKDF (reference sequence). CDR3 in amino acids: CATSRGRGRNEQFF. In DNA, the CDR3 is TGTGCCACCAGCAGGGGGCGGGGAAGAAATGAGCAGTTCTTC.

The CDR3 reads CASSLERLVSTDTQYF. The DNA of the CDR3 is TGTGCCAGCAGCTTGGAAAGACTAGTCAGCACAGATACGCAGTATTTT. The rearrangement uses TRBV7-2 and TRBJ2-3; a possible D gene is TRBD2 (6 bases). The V gene's germline CDR1 is SGHTA and CDR2 FQGNSA. With 3 bases removed from V and 0 bases from J, the gap between germline ends came to 13 bases. CDR3 length equals 16 residues.

This chain uses TRBV28 with TRBJ1-2; D is perhaps TRBD1 (6 bases). In germline, CDR1 is MDHEN, CDR2 SYDVKM. Trimming removed 4 bases at V and 4 bases at J, with 16 bases between. The CDR3 contains 15 residues. This chain's CDR3 is CASSSPSTGVYGYTF. Written as DNA, the CDR3 is TGTGCCAGCAGTTCACCTTCGACAGGTGTCTATGGCTACACCTTC.

The rearrangement uses TRBV11-3 and TRBJ1-2; a weak D match, TRBD1 (6 bases). There are 13 residues in the CDR3. The ends were cut back, 5 bases at V and 6 bases at J, with 13 bases in the middle. In germline, CDR1 is SGHNT, CDR2 YENEEA. CDR3 coding DNA: TGTGCCAGCAGCCTACAGGGAAAGGATGGCTACACCTTC. Encoded protein: CASSLQGKDGYTF.

A single count supports this clone. The CDR3 DNA reads as TGTGCTAGTGGTTTGGATTTTTTGTCAGAAACGAACACCGGGGAGCTGTTTTTT. It translates to CASGLDFLSETNTGELFF. The chain couples TRBV12-5 to TRBJ2-2; no clear D. Germline-derived CDR1 and CDR2 are LGHNT and FRNRAP. V lost 1 base and J lost 0, with 15 bases in between. This CDR3 is built from 18 residues.

This clone was counted a few times. V usage is TRBV2 and J usage is TRBJ1-4; D is unclear. The CDR3 is 12 amino acids. The germline V gene has CDR1 SNHLY and CDR2 FYNNEI. Trimming left V 3 bases short and J 10 bases short, with 9 bases between. CDR3 DNA: TGTGCCAGCAGTGAGGCGATGGGAAAACTGTTTTTT. Translating gives CASSEAMGKLFF.

The chain couples TRBV11-2 to TRBJ1-2; 7 bases fit TRBD1. V was clipped by 4 bases and J by 8 bases; unmatched bases: 7. This CDR3 has 13 amino acids. Germline V gene lookup returns CDR1 SGHAT and CDR2 FQNNGV. The CDR3 protein is CASSSVDRKGYTF. In nucleotides, the CDR3 is TGTGCCAGCAGCTCAGTGGACAGGAAGGGCTACACCTTC. Together with reference TRBV11-2 and TRBJ1-2, the CDR3 gives the full variable domain: EAGVAQSPRYKIIEKRQSVAFWCNPISGHATLYWYQQILGQGPKLLIQFQNNGVVDDSQLPKDRFSAERLKGVDSTLKIQPAKLEDSAVYLCASSSVDRKGYTFGSGTRLTVV.

This clone was seen just once. This chain joins TRBV28 and TRBJ1-4; 9 nucleotides match TRBD1. In germline, CDR1 is MDHEN, CDR2 SYDVKM. The CDR3 contains 14 residues. V lost 3 bases and J lost 8; bases outside the gene matches: 4. CDR3 nucleotides: TGTGCCAGCAGTTTGGGACAGGGCGCCGAAAAACTGTTTTTT. It codes for CASSLGQGAEKLFF.

This clone was detected once. The rearrangement links TRBV7-2 to TRBJ2-2; no clear D. This CDR3 spans 16 amino acids. In germline, CDR1 is SGHTA, CDR2 FQGNSA. V lost 1 base and J lost 0, with 9 bases in between. CDR3 sequence (DNA): TGTGCCAGCAGCTTAGATGGGCTAGCGAACACCGGGGAGCTGTTTTTT. Protein: CASSLDGLANTGELFF.

This clone was seen a few times. J is TRBJ1-1 and V is TRBV2; perhaps TRBD1 as D (5 bases). CDR3 length: 12 amino acids. The V gene lost 6 bases and the J gene lost 7 bases, with 12 bases spanning the gap. Germline CDR1 is SNHLY and CDR2 is FYNNEI. CDR3 region: CASRAGYSEAFF. For the CDR3, the DNA is TGTGCCAGCAGGGCAGGGTACAGTGAAGCTTTCTTT.